The 10 T cell receptor beta chains reported below all come from one sample, sequenced in a study of T cells in Graves' hyperthyroidism and ophthalmopathy (dated by TCRdb to about 2019). Libraries came from multiplex PCR. TCRdb names Illumina HiSeq 2000 as the instrument used. The TCR beta CDR3 regions were amplified from the RNA transcripts. The TCR CDR3 was subjected to a first round of RT-PCR using the HTBI primer set and the Qiagen OneStep RT-PCR kit. In-frame beta chains were kept once TCRdb had trimmed the public reads at Q25 with fastp and called clones with MiXCR. Rows are unified per CDR3 protein, each entry keeping the most common DNA and genes. This sample is represented by about 610,000 distinct CDR3 sequences; roughly 16% of them were singletons. The top ten clonotypes cover about 3.5% of the sample. Sequenced sample: blood. The origin of the receptors is a middle-aged woman with Graves' ophthalmopathy.

This rearrangement joins TRBV20-1 to TRBJ2-3; D may correspond to TRBD1 or TRBD2 (6 bases each). Trimming took 8 bases from V and 1 from J, leaving 13 bases between them. The CDR3 is made up of 13 amino acids. CDR1 and CDR2 (germline): DFQATT, SNEGSKA (reference sequence). DNA for the CDR3: TGCAGTTGGGGGGCGCGGGGCACAGATACGCAGTATTTT. Amino acids: CSWGARGTDTQYF.

This clonotype was observed a handful of times. The chain has TRBV7-2 and TRBJ1-5, with 9 bases identical to TRBD1. Per the germline V gene, CDR1 is SGHTA and CDR2 is FQGNSA. With V trimmed by 7 bases and J by 4 bases, 5 bases remained unmatched. CDR3 size: 14 residues. The chain's CDR3 is CASTTTGGNQPQHF. CDR3 bases: TGTGCCAGCACCACGACAGGGGGAAATCAGCCCCAGCATTTT.

This clonotype was recorded many times. The rearrangement links TRBV6-1 to TRBJ1-1; possibly TRBD1 for D (5 bases). From germline, CDR1 is MNHNS and CDR2 SASEGT. V dropped 7 bases and J dropped 1 base, with 13 bases sitting between them. The CDR3 loop spans 14 amino acids. The CDR3 sequence is CASNRAQGNTEAFF. The CDR3 region has the DNA TGTGCCAGCAACCGAGCCCAGGGGAACACTGAAGCTTTCTTT.

The chain recombines TRBV3-1 with TRBJ1-3; D might be TRBD1 (5 bases). Per the germline V gene, CDR1 is LGHDT and CDR2 is YNNKEL (reference sequence). This CDR3 has 16 amino acids. V dropped 1 base and J dropped 4 bases, with 14 bases sitting between them. CDR3 DNA sequence: TGTGCCAGCAGCCAAGTGTCAGGGCCGTGGGGAAACACCATATATTTT. It specifies CASSQVSGPWGNTIYF.

At least ten counts were recorded for this clonotype. The chain joins TRBV7-9 to TRBJ2-1; D call uncertain. The length of the CDR3 is 13 residues. The germline CDR1 and CDR2 sequences are SEHNR and FQNEAQ (reference sequence). Trimming pared 5 bases from V and 8 bases from J, leaving 13 bases between. The chain's CDR3 is CASSPRPGDEQFF. The CDR3 nucleotides read TGTGCCAGCAGCCCCCGTCCTGGGGATGAGCAGTTCTTC.

This clonotype was recorded a few times. J is TRBJ2-2 and V is TRBV30; no firm D call. V was clipped by 1 base and J by 0 bases, with 3 bases between them. This CDR3 spans 13 amino acids. CDR1 and CDR2 from the germline V gene are GTSNPN and SVGIG (reference sequence). DNA for the CDR3: TGTGCCTGGAGTGGGCCGAACACCGGGGAGCTGTTTTTT. Its translation: CAWSGPNTGELFF.

This clonotype was observed at least ten times. The J gene is TRBJ2-7, the V gene TRBV7-9; no firm D call. The CDR3 is 14 amino acids. Trimming cost V 2 bases and J 2 bases, with 10 bases left between them. The germline gives CDR1 SEHNR, CDR2 FQNEAQ (reference sequence). The CDR3 loop reads CASSLPKVPYEQYF. The CDR3 nucleotides are TGTGCCAGCAGCTTACCGAAGGTCCCCTACGAGCAGTACTTC.

This clonotype has more than one count but fewer than ten. CDR3 amino acids: CASSSMTGSGNTIYF. As DNA, the CDR3 is TGTGCCAGCAGTTCGATGACAGGCTCTGGAAACACCATATATTTT. V is TRBV6-2 or TRBV6-3 and J is TRBJ1-3, with TRBD1 as a possible D gene (6 bases). Trimming removed 4 bases from V and 0 bases from J, with 10 bases in between. The CDR3 extends over 15 amino acids. CDR1 and CDR2 from the germline V gene are MNHEY and SVGEGT.

This clonotype was seen a handful of times. This chain connects TRBV20-1 to TRBJ1-1; no clear D. V was trimmed by 5 bases and J by 0 bases, leaving 13 bases between them. CDR1 is DFQATT and CDR2 is SNEGSKA in the germline V gene (reference sequence). The CDR3 extends over 14 amino acids. The CDR3 spells CSAQWGPLNTEAFF. The CDR3 DNA follows: TGCAGTGCTCAGTGGGGTCCTTTGAACACTGAAGCTTTCTTT.

This clonotype has ten or more counts. The chain recombines TRBV2 with TRBJ2-7; D not resolved. Trimming removed 6 bases from V and 5 bases from J, with 17 bases in between. The CDR3 runs to 14 residues. Germline lookup yields CDR1 SNHLY and CDR2 FYNNEI. The CDR3 DNA sequence: TGTGCCAGCAGGGTAGGCGCAGGTAACGACGAGCAGTACTTC. Translating gives CASRVGAGNDEQYF.